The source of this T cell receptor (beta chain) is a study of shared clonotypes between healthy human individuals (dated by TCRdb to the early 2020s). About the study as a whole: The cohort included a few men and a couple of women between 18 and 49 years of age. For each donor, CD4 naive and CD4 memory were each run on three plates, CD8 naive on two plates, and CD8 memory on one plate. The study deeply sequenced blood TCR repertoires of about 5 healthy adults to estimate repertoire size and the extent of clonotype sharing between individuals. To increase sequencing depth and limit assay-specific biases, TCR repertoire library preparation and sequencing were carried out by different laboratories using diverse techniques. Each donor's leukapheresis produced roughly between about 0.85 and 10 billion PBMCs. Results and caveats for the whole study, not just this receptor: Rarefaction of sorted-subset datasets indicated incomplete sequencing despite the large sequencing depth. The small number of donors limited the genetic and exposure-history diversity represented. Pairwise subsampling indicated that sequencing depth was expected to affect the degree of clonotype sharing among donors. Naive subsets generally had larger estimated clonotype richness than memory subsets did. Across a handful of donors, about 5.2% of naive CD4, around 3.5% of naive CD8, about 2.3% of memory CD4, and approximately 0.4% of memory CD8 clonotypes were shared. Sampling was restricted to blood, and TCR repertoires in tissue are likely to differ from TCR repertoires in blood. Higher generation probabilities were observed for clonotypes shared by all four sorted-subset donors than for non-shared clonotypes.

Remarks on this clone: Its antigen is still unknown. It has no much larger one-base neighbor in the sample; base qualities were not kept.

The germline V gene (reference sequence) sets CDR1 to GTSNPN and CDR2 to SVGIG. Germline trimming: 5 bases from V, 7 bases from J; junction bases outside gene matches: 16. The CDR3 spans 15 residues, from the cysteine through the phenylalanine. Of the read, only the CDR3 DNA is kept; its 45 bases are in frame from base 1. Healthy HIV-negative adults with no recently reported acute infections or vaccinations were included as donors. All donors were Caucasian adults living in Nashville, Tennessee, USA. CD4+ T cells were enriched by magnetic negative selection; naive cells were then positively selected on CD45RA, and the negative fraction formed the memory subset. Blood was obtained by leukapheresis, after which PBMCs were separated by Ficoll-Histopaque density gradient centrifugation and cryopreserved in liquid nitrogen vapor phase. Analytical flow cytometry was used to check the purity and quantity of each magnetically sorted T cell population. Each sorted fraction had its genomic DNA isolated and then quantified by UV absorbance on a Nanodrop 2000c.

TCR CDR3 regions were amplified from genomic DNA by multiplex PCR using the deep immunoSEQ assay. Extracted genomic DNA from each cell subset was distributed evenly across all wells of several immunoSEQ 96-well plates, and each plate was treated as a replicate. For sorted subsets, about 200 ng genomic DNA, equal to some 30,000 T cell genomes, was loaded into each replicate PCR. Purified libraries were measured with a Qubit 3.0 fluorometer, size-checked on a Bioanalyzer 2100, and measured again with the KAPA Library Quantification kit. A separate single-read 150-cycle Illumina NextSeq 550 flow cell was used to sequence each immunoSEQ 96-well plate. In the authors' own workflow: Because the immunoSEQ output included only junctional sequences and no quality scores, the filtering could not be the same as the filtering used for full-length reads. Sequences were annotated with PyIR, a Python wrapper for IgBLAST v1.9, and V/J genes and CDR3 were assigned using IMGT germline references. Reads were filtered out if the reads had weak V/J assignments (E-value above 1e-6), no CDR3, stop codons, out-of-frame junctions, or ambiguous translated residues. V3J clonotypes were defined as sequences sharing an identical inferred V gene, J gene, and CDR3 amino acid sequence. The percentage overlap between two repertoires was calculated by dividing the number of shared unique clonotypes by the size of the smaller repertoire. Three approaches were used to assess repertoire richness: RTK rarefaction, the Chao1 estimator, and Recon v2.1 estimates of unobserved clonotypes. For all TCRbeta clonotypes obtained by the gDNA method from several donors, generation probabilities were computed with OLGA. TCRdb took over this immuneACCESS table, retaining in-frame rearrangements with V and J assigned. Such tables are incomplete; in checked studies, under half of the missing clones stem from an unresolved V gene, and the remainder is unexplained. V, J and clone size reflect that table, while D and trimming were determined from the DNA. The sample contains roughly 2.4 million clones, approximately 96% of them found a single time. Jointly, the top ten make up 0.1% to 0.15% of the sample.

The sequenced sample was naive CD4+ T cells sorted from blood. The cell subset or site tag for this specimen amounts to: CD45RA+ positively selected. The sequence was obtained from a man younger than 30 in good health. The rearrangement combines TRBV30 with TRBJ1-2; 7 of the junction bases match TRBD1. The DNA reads TGTGCCTGGGATACAGGGGTCAAAAGAGGTTCTGGCTACACCTTC. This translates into CAWDTGVKRGSGYTF.